This T cell receptor beta chain emerged from a study of Ad26.COV2.S vaccination and SARS-CoV-2 variants. Study results and limitations: Vaccinees and placebo recipients showed similar non-spike TCR breadth. Individuals receiving vaccine had higher spike-specific TCR breadth than placebo recipients did. Reported findings describe substantial breadth in spike-specific CD8+ and CD4+ T cell responses following vaccination. Measures of TCR breadth and depth may have fallen short of total T cell responses.

As regards this clone: Antigen: not known.

TCRdb's copy holds only in-frame clones and misses some; the assay was immunoSEQ multiplex PCR. The sample carries about 350,000 clones, roughly 94% recorded once. Specimen: peripheral blood, collected after recovery from COVID-19. This receptor was taken from a human donor who had recovered from COVID-19.

CDR3 nucleotides: TGTGCCAGCAGCCCACAGGGGTGTAGGAACACTGAAGCTTTCTTT. This sequence encodes CASSPQGCRNTEAFF. This chain connects TRBV7-4 to TRBJ1-1; the match to TRBD1 covers 7 bases. Losses at the gene ends were 5 bases for V and 1 base for J; bases not matched to a gene: 7. The CDR3 contains 15 residues. Germline loops: CDR1 SGHVT, CDR2 SQSDAQ.